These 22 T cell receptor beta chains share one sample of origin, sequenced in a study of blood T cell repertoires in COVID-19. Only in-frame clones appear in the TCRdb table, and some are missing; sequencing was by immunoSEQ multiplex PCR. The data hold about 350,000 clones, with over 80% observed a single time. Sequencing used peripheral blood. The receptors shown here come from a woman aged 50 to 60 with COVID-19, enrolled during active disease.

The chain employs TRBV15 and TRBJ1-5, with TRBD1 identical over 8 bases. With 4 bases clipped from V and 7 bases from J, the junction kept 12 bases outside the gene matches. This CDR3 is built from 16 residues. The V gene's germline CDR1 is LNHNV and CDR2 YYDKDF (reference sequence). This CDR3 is CATSTYRQGREQPQHF. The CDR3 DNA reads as TGTGCCACCAGCACCTACCGACAGGGGAGAGAGCAGCCCCAGCATTTT.

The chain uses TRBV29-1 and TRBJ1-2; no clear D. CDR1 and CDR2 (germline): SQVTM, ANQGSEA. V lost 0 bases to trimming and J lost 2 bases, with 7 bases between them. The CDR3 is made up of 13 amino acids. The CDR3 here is CSVEDTLNYGYTF. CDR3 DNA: TGCAGCGTTGAAGATACATTAAACTATGGCTACACCTTC.

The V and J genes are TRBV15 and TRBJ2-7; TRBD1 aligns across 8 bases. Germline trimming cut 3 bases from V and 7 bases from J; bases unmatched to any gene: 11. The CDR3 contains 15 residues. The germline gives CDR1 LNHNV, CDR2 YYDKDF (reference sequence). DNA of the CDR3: TGTGCCACCAGCAGGGTGGGACAGGTGCCTCGGGAGCAGTACTTC. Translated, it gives CATSRVGQVPREQYF.

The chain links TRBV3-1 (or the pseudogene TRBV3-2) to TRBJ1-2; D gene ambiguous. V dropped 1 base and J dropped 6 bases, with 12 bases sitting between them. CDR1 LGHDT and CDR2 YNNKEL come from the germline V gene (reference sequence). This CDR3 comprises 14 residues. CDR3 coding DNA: TGTGCCAGCAGCCAAGCTACGGTAACGGATGGCTACACCTTC. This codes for CASSQATVTDGYTF.

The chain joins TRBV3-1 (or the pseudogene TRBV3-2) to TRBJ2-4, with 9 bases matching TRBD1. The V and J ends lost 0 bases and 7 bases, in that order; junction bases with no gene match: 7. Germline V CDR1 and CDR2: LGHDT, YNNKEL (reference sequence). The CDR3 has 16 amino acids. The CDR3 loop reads CASSQDPPGQGNIQYF. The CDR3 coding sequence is TGTGCCAGCAGCCAAGATCCCCCCGGACAGGGGAACATTCAGTACTTC.

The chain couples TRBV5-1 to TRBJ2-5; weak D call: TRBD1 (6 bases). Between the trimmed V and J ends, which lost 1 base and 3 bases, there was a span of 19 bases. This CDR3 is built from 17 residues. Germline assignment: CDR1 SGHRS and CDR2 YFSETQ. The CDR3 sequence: CASSLPLIGQPKETQYF. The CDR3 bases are TGCGCCAGCAGCTTGCCCTTGATCGGACAGCCTAAAGAGACCCAGTACTTC.

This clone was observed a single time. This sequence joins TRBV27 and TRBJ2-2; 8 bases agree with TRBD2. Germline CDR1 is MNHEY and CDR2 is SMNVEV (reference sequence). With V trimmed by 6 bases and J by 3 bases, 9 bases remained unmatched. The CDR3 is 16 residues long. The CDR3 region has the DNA TGTGCCAGCAGACTCACCGGGACTAGTTACACCGGGGAGCTGTTTTTT. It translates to CASRLTGTSYTGELFF.

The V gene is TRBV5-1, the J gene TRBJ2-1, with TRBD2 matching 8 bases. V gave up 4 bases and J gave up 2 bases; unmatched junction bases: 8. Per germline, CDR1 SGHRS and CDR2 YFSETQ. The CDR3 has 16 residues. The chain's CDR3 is CASSEGLEIPYNEQFF. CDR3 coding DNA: TGCGCCAGCAGCGAGGGACTAGAGATACCCTACAATGAGCAGTTCTTC.

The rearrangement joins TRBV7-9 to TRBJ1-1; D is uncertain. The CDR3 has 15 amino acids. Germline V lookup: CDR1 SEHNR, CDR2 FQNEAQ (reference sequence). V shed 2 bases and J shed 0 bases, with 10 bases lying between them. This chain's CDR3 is CASSLNSYMNTEAFF. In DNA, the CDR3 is TGTGCCAGCAGCTTAAACAGCTACATGAACACTGAAGCTTTCTTT. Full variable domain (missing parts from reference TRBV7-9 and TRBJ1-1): DTGVSQNPRHKITKRGQNVTFRCDPISEHNRLYWYRQTLGQGPEFLTYFQNEAQLEKSRLLSDRFSAERPKGSFSTLEIQRTEQGDSAMYLCASSLNSYMNTEAFFGQGTRLTVV.

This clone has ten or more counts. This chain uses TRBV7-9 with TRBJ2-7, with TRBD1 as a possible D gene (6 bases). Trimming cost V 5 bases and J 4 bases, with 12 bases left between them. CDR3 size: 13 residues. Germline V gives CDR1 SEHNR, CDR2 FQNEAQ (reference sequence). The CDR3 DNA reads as TGTGCCAGCAGCCCCCGGACAGTTTACGAGCAGTACTTC. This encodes CASSPRTVYEQYF.

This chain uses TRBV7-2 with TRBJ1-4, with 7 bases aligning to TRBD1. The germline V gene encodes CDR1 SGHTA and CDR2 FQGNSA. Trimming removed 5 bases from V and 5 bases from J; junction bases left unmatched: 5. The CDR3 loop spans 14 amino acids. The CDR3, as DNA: TGTGCCAGCAGCAAAGACAGGGTAAATGAAAAACTGTTTTTT. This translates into CASSKDRVNEKLFF.

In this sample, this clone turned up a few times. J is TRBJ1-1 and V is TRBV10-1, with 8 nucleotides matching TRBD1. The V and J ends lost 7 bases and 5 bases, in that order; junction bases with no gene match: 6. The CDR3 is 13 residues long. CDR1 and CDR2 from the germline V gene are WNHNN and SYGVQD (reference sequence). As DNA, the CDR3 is TGCGCCAGCAATGGACAGGGTGGGACTGAAGCTTTCTTT. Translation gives CASNGQGGTEAFF.

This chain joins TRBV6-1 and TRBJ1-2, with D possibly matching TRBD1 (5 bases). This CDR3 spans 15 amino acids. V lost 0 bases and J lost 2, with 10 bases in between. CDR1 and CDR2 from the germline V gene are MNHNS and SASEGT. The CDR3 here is CASSEAGPRNYGYTF. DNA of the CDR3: TGTGCCAGCAGTGAAGCGGGGCCACGAAACTATGGCTACACCTTC.

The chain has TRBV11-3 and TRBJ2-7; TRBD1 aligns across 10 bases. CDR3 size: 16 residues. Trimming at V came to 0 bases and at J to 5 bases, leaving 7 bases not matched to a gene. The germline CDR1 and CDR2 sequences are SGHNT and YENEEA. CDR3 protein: CASSLEGTGAYNEQYF. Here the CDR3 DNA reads TGTGCCAGCAGCTTAGAGGGGACAGGGGCTTACAACGAGCAGTACTTC.

CDR3 protein: CASSLTAGVGYNEQFF. The CDR3 DNA sequence: TGTGCCAGCAGCTTAACAGCGGGAGTGGGCTACAATGAGCAGTTCTTC. The rearrangement uses TRBV11-3 and TRBJ2-1, with 8 bases aligning to TRBD2. The trim removed 2 bases at V and 3 bases at J, leaving 6 bases unmatched. The CDR3 consists of 16 residues. Germline V gene data show CDR1 as SGHNT and CDR2 as YENEEA.

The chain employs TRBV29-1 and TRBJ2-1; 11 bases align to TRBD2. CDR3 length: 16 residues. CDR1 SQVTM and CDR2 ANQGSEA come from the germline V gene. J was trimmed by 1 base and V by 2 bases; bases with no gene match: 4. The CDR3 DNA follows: TGCAGCGTTGAACCGGGACTAGCGGATTCCTACAATGAGCAGTTCTTC. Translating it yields CSVEPGLADSYNEQFF.

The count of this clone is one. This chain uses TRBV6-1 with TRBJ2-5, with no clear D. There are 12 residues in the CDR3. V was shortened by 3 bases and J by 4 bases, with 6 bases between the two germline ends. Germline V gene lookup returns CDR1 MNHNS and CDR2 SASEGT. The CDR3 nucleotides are TGTGCCAGCAGTGACAGGCGAGAGACCCAGTACTTC. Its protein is CASSDRRETQYF.

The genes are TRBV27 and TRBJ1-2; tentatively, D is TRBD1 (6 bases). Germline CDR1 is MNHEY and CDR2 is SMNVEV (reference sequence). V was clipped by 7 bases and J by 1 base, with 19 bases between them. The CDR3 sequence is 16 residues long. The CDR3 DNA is TGTGCCAGCACCTCTAGGGGGGAGGGGATTAACTATGGCTACACCTTC. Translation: CASTSRGEGINYGYTF.

In DNA, the CDR3 is TGCGCCAGCAGCCTGGGACTAGCGTCGACGTACAATGAGCAGTTCTTC. The encoded protein is CASSLGLASTYNEQFF. V gene TRBV4-1 combines with J gene TRBJ2-1; 10 bases fit TRBD2. Germline CDR1 MGHRA, CDR2 YSYEKL. CDR3 length equals 16 residues. V shed 4 bases, J shed 4 bases, and the junction held 7 bases outside the gene matches.

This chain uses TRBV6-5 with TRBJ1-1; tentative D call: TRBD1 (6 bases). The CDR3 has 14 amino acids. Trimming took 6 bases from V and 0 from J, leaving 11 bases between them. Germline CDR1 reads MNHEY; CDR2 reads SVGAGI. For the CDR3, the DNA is TGTGCCAGCAGAAACAGGGCCCTGAACACTGAAGCTTTCTTT. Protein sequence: CASRNRALNTEAFF.

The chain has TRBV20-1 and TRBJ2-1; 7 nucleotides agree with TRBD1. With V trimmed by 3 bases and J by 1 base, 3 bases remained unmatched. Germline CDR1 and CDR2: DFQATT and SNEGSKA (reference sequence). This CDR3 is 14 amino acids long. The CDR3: CSASKGASYNEQFF. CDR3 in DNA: TGCAGTGCTAGTAAGGGGGCATCCTACAATGAGCAGTTCTTC.

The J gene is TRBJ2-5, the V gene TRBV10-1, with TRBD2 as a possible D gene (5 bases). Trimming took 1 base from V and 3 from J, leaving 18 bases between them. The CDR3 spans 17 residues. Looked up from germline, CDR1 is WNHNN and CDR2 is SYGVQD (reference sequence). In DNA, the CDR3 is TGCGCCAGCAGTGAGTGTGGGGAGCTGGAAAGAAAAGAGACCCAGTACTTC. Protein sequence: CASSECGELERKETQYF.